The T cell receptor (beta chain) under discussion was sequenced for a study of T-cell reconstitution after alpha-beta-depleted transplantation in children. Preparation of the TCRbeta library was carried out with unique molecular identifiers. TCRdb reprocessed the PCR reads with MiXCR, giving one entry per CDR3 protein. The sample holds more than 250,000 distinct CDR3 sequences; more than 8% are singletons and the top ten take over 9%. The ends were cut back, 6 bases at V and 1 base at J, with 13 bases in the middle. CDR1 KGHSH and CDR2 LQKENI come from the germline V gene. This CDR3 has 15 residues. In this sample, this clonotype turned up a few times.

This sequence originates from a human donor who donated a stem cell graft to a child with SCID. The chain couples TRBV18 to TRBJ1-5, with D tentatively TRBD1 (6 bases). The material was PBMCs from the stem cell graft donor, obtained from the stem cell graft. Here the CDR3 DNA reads TGTGCCAGCTCCACCGGGACACTGAGCAATCAGCCCCAGCATTTT. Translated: CASSTGTLSNQPQHF.